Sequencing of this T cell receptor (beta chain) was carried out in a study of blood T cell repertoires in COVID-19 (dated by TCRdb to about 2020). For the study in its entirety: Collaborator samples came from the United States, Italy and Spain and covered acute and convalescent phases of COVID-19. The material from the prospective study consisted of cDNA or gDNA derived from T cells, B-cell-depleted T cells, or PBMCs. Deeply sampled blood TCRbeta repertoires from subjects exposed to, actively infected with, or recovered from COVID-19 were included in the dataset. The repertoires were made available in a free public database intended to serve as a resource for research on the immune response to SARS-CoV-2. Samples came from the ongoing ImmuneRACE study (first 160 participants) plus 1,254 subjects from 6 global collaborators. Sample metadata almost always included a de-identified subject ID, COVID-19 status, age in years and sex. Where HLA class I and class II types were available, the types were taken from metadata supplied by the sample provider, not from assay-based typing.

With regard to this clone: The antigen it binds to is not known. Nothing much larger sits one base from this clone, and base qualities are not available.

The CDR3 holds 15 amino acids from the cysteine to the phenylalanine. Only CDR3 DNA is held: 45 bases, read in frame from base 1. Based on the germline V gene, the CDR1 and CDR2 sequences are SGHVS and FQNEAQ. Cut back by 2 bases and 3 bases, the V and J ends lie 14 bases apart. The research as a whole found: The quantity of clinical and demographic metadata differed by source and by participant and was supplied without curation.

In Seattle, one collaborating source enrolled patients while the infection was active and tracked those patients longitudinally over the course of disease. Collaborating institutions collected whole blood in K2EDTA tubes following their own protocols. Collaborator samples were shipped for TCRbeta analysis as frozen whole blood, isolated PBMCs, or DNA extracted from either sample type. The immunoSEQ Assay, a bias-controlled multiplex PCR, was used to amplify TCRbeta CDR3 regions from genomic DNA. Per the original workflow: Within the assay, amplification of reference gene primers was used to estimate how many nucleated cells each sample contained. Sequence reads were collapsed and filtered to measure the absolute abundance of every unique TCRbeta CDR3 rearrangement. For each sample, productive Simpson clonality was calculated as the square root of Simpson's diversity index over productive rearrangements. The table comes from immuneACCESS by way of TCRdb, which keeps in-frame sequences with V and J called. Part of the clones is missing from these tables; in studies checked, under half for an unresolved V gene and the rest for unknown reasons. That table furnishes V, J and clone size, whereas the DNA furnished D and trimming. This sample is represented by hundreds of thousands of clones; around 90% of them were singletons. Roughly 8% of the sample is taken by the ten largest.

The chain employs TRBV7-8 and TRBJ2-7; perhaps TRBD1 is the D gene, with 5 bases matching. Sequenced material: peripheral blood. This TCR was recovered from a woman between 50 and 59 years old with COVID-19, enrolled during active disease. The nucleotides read TGTGCCAGCAGCTTATACAGGCGGTCCGGCTACGAGCAGTACTTC. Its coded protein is CASSLYRRSGYEQYF.